This TCR beta chain was documented in a study of spatial heterogeneity in lung cancer. Points from the study as a whole: Resection blood, more than follow-up blood, showed ubiquitous expanded tumor TCRs.

This clonotype has a count of ten or more. Its target is unknown. TCRdb ran MiXCR on the 5' RACE reads and lists one entry per CDR3 protein. The sample shows about 26,000 distinct CDR3 sequences, 9.5% to 15% of them seen only once. With V trimmed by 3 bases and J by 3 bases, 7 bases remained unmatched. Germline CDR1 reads LGHDT; CDR2 reads YNNKEL (reference sequence). The CDR3 length is 15 residues. Time point denoted: sample taken at primary tumor resection. From tumor, nontumor lung or frozen PBMC, whole RNA was taken unsorted for sequencing. There were roughly 78 donors, all of them untreated patients with early-stage non-small cell lung cancer.

The J gene is TRBJ2-7, the V gene TRBV3-1, with 8 positions matching TRBD2. Sample: PBMCs, taken at surgery. The clonotype comes from a female donor with early-stage non-small cell lung cancer. In DNA form, the CDR3 reads TGTGCCAGCAGCCAGGCGGGAGGCAAGGGCTACGAGCAGTACTTC. Its protein is CASSQAGGKGYEQYF.